This T cell receptor (beta chain) emerged from a study of graft-versus-host responses after intestinal transplantation. Note on this clone: Antigen unknown.

The CDR3 spans 14 residues. J lost 9 bases, V lost 6 bases, and 11 bases had no gene match. Germline lookup yields CDR1 ENHRY and CDR2 SYGVKD. This table comes from immunoSEQ multiplex PCR, and its TCRdb copy is limited to in-frame clones, with some not included. The sample includes approximately 75,000 clones, approximately 96% seen only once; the top ten take around 0.54%. The TCR comes from a human donor who received an intestinal transplant. The sequences come from unstimulated CD8+ T cells sorted from spleen or lymph node cells, collected before intestinal transplant. The V and J genes are TRBV10-3 and TRBJ2-3, with 8 bases matching TRBD2. CDR3 bases: TGTGCCATCAGGCGGGAGGACGAGTTGAGAACGCAGTATTTT. It translates to CAIRREDELRTQYF.